One and the same sample provided the 9 T cell receptor beta chains below, sequenced in a study of blood T cells in healthy people across ages. Using a J-beta primer mix together with a sample-barcoded 5' primer, a second PCR was run for 7 to 11 cycles. A single record per CDR3 protein comes from TCRdb applying MiXCR to the 5' RACE reads. The table records 1.5 million to 2 million distinct CDR3 sequences, around 50% of them present only once. What was sequenced was blood. The receptors were sampled from a woman between 40 and 50 years old in good health.

The chain links TRBV6-2 or TRBV6-3 to TRBJ2-5; TRBD2 is a possible D gene (6 bases). The CDR3 is 14 amino acids. Germline lookup yields CDR1 MNHEY and CDR2 SVGEGT. Trimming shortened V by 2 bases and J by 5 bases, and 12 bases separated the two germline ends. The CDR3 sequence is CASSYPLALETQYF. The CDR3 nucleotides are TGTGCCAGCAGTTACCCACTAGCTCTGGAGACCCAGTACTTC.

V is TRBV20-1 and J is TRBJ2-3; D not certain. The CDR3 runs to 13 residues. Trimming cost V 0 bases and J 4 bases, with 8 bases left between them. CDR1 and CDR2 from the germline V gene are DFQATT and SNEGSKA (reference sequence). CDR3 in amino acids: CSARDHYADTQYF. The CDR3 DNA is TGCAGTGCTAGAGATCACTATGCAGATACGCAGTATTTT.

This clonotype was counted a few times. This chain connects TRBV4-2 to TRBJ1-4; 9 bases match TRBD1. J lost 13 bases, V lost 0 bases, and 12 bases had no gene match. This CDR3 has 16 amino acids. From germline, CDR1 is LGHNA and CDR2 YNFKEQ. The CDR3 DNA follows: TGTGCCAGCAGCCAAGATTGGGACAGGGCGCCGTACACACTGTTTTTT. This translates into CASSQDWDRAPYTLFF.

This chain joins TRBV7-9 and TRBJ1-1; no reliable D call. Germline loops: CDR1 SEHNR, CDR2 FQNEAQ (reference sequence). The CDR3 runs 12 residues. V lost 5 bases and J 4 bases, leaving 8 bases between the germline ends. This CDR3 reads CASSERATEAFF. DNA of the CDR3: TGTGCCAGCAGCGAACGGGCCACTGAAGCTTTCTTT.

This clonotype was observed a few times. The chain combines TRBV6-2 or TRBV6-3 with TRBJ2-3, with D possibly matching TRBD2 (5 bases). This CDR3 comprises 15 residues. CDR1 MNHEY and CDR2 SVGEGT come from the germline V gene. The V and J ends lost 6 bases and 5 bases respectively, with 18 bases between them. In DNA form, the CDR3 reads TGTGCCAGCAGCGAAGACTATTCGCCGGGAGATACGCAGTATTTT. This gives the protein CASSEDYSPGDTQYF.

V gene TRBV28 combines with J gene TRBJ2-3; 9 bases fit TRBD1. The germline CDR1 and CDR2 sequences are MDHEN and SYDVKM. The CDR3 is 20 residues long. V was pared by 5 bases and J by 4 bases, with 22 bases of the junction left unmatched. The CDR3 loop reads CASSTPGQGGLGFVPDTQYF. CDR3 coding DNA: TGTGCCAGCAGTACGCCGGGACAGGGAGGACTAGGCTTTGTTCCAGATACGCAGTATTTT.

V gene TRBV7-2 combines with J gene TRBJ2-5, with 7 bases aligning to TRBD2. The CDR3 extends over 16 amino acids. The V and J ends lost 1 base and 0 bases, in that order; junction bases with no gene match: 5. Germline-derived CDR1 and CDR2 are SGHTA and FQGNSA. The CDR3 DNA reads as TGTGCCAGCAGCTTAGAGGGAGGGGCGAACCAAGAGACCCAGTACTTC. Its protein is CASSLEGGANQETQYF.

The chain recombines TRBV20-1 with TRBJ1-2; tentative D call: TRBD1 (5 bases). The CDR3 loop spans 14 amino acids. The V and J ends lost 6 bases and 0 bases respectively, with 14 bases between them. In germline, CDR1 is DFQATT, CDR2 SNEGSKA (reference sequence). For the CDR3, the DNA is TGCAGTGCCCCGGGGGGAGGAGCTAACTATGGCTACACCTTC. Its translation: CSAPGGGANYGYTF.

The genes are TRBV12-3 or TRBV12-4 and TRBJ2-2; D is unresolved. Deletions cut 0 bases from V and 5 bases from J, with 7 bases between. The CDR3 covers 14 residues. The CDR3 bases are TGTGCCAGCAGTTTAGCCCCTGGGACCGGGGAGCTGTTTTTT. Its translation is CASSLAPGTGELFF.